This passage covers 3 T cell receptor beta chains from one sample sequenced in a study of blood T cell repertoires in COVID-19. Data came from immunoSEQ multiplex PCR; TCRdb stores just in-frame clones and leaves some out. The sample contains under 200,000 clones, around 85% of which appear only once. The sequenced material came from peripheral blood. Every receptor here comes from a man in his 60s with acute or convalescent COVID-19.

This clone was seen once. CDR3 protein: CATWPGQTNLYGYTF. The CDR3 bases are TGTGCCACCTGGCCGGGACAGACGAATCTCTATGGCTACACCTTC. The rearrangement links TRBV10-3 to TRBJ1-2; TRBD1 agrees at 7 bases. V lost 10 bases and J lost 4; bases outside the gene matches: 15. The germline CDR1 and CDR2 sequences are ENHRY and SYGVKD. CDR3 length: 15 amino acids.

The chain recombines TRBV4-1 with TRBJ2-7; possible D gene TRBD1, 6 bases. With 4 bases removed from V and 3 bases from J, the gap between germline ends came to 13 bases. The germline CDR1 and CDR2 sequences are MGHRA and YSYEKL. The CDR3 contains 14 residues. CDR3 in amino acids: CASSPRTGYYEQYF. CDR3 bases: TGCGCCAGCAGCCCCCGAACAGGGTACTACGAGCAGTACTTC.

This chain uses TRBV4-1 with TRBJ2-3; weak D call: TRBD2 (6 bases). The CDR3 extends over 14 amino acids. V was clipped by 11 bases and J by 2 bases, with 17 bases between them. CDR1 and CDR2 from the germline V gene are MGHRA and YSYEKL. CDR3 in amino acids: CAGSRDLPTDTQYF. Written as DNA, the CDR3 is TGCGCCGGAAGCCGGGACTTACCCACAGATACGCAGTATTTT.